This passage covers 11 T cell receptor beta chains from one sample sequenced in a study of patients and donors after allogeneic stem cell transplantation. TCRdb fed the RT-PCR reads into MiXCR, producing one record per CDR3 protein. The repertoire includes about a million distinct CDR3 sequences, 18% of them detected once, and roughly 6% sits in the top ten. Sample: blood, either unsorted or a sorted T cell fraction (not recorded which). The receptors derive from a human donor who was either an allogeneic HSCT recipient or a stem cell or donor lymphocyte infusion donor (not recorded which). It is not recorded whose cells these are; they may come from a transplant donor.

This clonotype was counted between two and nine times. The CDR3 spells CASGDSANSPLHF. Written as DNA, the CDR3 is TGTGCCAGCGGGGACAGTGCTAATTCACCCCTCCACTTT. The chain uses TRBV7-2 and TRBJ1-6, with 7 bases aligning to TRBD1. After removal of 8 bases from V and 6 bases from J, the junction contained 4 bases not matched to a gene. There are 13 residues in the CDR3. Germline loops: CDR1 SGHTA, CDR2 FQGNSA.

This clonotype was counted a few times. CDR3 sequence reads: CASSSLGAIGANVLTF. The CDR3 nucleotides are TGTGCCAGCAGCTCACTCGGGGCAATCGGGGCCAACGTCCTGACTTTC. The rearrangement links TRBV2 to TRBJ2-6; D assignment may be TRBD1 or TRBD2 (5 bases each). The germline V gene encodes CDR1 SNHLY and CDR2 FYNNEI. V dropped 6 bases and J dropped 4 bases, with 16 bases sitting between them. The CDR3 is 16 amino acids.

This clonotype was seen a few times. The genes are TRBV6-1 and TRBJ1-5; D may be TRBD1 (5 bases). With 6 bases removed from V and 4 bases from J, the gap between germline ends came to 19 bases. This CDR3 is 16 amino acids long. Per the germline V gene, CDR1 is MNHNS and CDR2 is SASEGT. In DNA form, the CDR3 reads TGTGCCAGCAGCGCCCCCCGGGGGGGATTGAATCAGCCCCAGCATTTT. It codes for CASSAPRGGLNQPQHF.

In its sample, this clonotype was seen a few times. The chain is built from TRBV20-1 and TRBJ1-1; tentative D call: TRBD1 (5 bases). The CDR3 loop spans 16 amino acids. The V end was cut by 1 base, the J end by 6 bases, with 21 bases between. CDR1 DFQATT and CDR2 SNEGSKA come from the germline V gene (reference sequence). The CDR3 protein is CSARVGAQQAGAEAFF. CDR3 bases: TGCAGTGCTAGAGTTGGGGCCCAACAGGCGGGCGCTGAAGCTTTCTTT.

A few counts support this clonotype. The chain combines TRBV5-6 with TRBJ1-2, with D unresolved. Trimming left V 5 bases short and J 5 bases short, with 16 bases between. Germline V CDR1 and CDR2: SGHDT, YYEEEE. The CDR3 consists of 14 residues. The CDR3 sequence: CASRTARVEYGYTF. As DNA, the CDR3 is TGTGCCAGCAGAACTGCAAGGGTTGAATATGGCTACACCTTC.

This clonotype was recorded a few times. The chain joins TRBV10-3 to TRBJ1-1; D remains ambiguous. V lost 0 bases to trimming and J lost 4 bases, with 12 bases between them. The germline gives CDR1 ENHRY, CDR2 SYGVKD. This CDR3 spans 15 amino acids. The CDR3 region is CAISESRERSTEAFF. CDR3 bases: TGTGCCATCAGTGAGTCCCGGGAGAGAAGCACTGAAGCTTTCTTT.

The chain uses TRBV21-1 and TRBJ1-2. TRBV21-1 is a pseudogene. This CDR3 comprises 13 residues. CDR3 sequence (DNA): TGTGCCAGCAGCAAAGCGGAGAGTTATGGCTACACCTTC. Translating gives CASSKAESYGYTF.

This clonotype was recorded a few times. The V and J genes are TRBV24-1 and TRBJ1-2; no definite D call. The V gene's germline CDR1 is KGHDR and CDR2 SFDVKD. The CDR3 has 14 residues. V lost 5 bases and J 6 bases, leaving 15 bases between the germline ends. The CDR3 sequence: CATSVPGSPDGYTF. The CDR3 region has the DNA TGTGCCACCAGTGTTCCGGGAAGCCCCGATGGCTACACCTTC.

The chain has TRBV6-1 and TRBJ1-1; TRBD1 agrees at 10 bases. CDR3 length: 16 amino acids. The ends lost 6 bases at V and 6 bases at J; junction bases unmatched: 13. Germline V lookup: CDR1 MNHNS, CDR2 SASEGT. The CDR3 DNA follows: TGTGCCAGCAGACCAAGAGGGGACAGGGGAATCGCTGAAGCTTTCTTT. Translated, it gives CASRPRGDRGIAEAFF.

This clonotype was counted ten times or more. The gene calls are TRBV4-1 and TRBJ2-1, with TRBD2 identical over 10 bases. J lost 4 bases, V lost 1 base, and 4 bases had no gene match. CDR1 is MGHRA and CDR2 is YSYEKL in the germline V gene. CDR3 length equals 16 residues. The CDR3 DNA reads as TGCGCCAGCAGCCAAGGTGGACTAGCGGATTACAATGAGCAGTTCTTC. Amino acid sequence: CASSQGGLADYNEQFF.

This clonotype was seen a few times. This rearrangement joins TRBV12-3 or TRBV12-4 to TRBJ1-1; D remains ambiguous. The CDR3 extends over 12 amino acids. V dropped 5 bases and J dropped 3 bases, with 7 bases sitting between them. The CDR3 protein is CASSDTDTEAFF. The CDR3 DNA is TGTGCCAGCAGTGATACGGACACTGAAGCTTTCTTT.